This TCR beta chain emerged from a study of metastatic and nonmetastatic thyroid tumors. Study observations and caveats: According to reports, the diversity of TCR beta was significantly higher in malignant thyroid tumors than in benign nodules, and this held in both blood and tumor samples.

Study processing details: In papillary thyroid cancer, a distant-metastasis classifier was built using CDR3 differences across clinicopathological groups. TCRdb reprocessed the PCR reads using MiXCR. TCRdb, not the original authors, processed these V and J calls. The sample gives 50,000 to 60,000 clones, roughly a sixth of which show up once; approximately 3% is in the top ten. After removal of 6 bases from V and 3 bases from J, the junction contained 8 bases not matched to a gene. This CDR3 region has 15 residues. Germline CDR1 MNHEY, CDR2 SMNVEV (reference sequence). The entire patient cohort was treatment-naive prior to thyroid surgery. With regard to this clone: No antigen is known for it.

The rearrangement links TRBV27 to TRBJ1-2; 9 bases match TRBD1. This clonotype was obtained from a female donor with papillary thyroid cancer or a benign thyroid nodule (not recorded which). Some clones in this sample may be carry-over from other donors' samples. Sequencing used blood. The DNA for the CDR3 is TGTGCCAGCAGACGTAGAGGACAGGGGCACTATGGCTACACCTTC. It is translated as CASRRRGQGHYGYTF.